This T cell receptor beta chain was observed in a study of T-cell reconstitution after alpha-beta-depleted transplantation in children. Study-wide findings and caveats: About two months after transplant, alpha-beta T cells reportedly came from several hundred expanded graft clones. Surviving recipient T cells and intrathymic progenitors accounted for some patients' high TCRbeta diversity at day 60. Newly made T cells mostly supplied T-cell counts and diversity one year after transplant.

A remark on this clonotype: Its antigen is currently unknown. It is likely a read error, because the conserved phenylalanine at the end of the CDR3 is missing.

CDR1 and CDR2 from the germline V gene are SGHTA and FQGNSA. This CDR3 is built from 15 residues. The V and J ends lost 6 bases and 13 bases, in that order; junction bases with no gene match: 15. The authors prepared the TCRbeta library with unique molecular identifiers. Using its own MiXCR run on the PCR reads, TCRdb lists one record per CDR3 protein. This sample has some 200,000 distinct CDR3 sequences, with about 8.2% found just once. The gene calls are TRBV7-2 and TRBJ1-6, with TRBD1 matching 7 bases. The sequence came from a male patient between 2 and 10 years old who had a stem cell transplant for acute myeloid leukemia, so the T cells may come from the graft donor. Specimen: PBMCs, mostly from graft donor cells, collected 360 days after TCRalphabeta/CD19-depleted stem cell transplant. This CDR3 reads CASRAGTANYRPLHV. CDR3 bases: TGTGCCAGCAGAGCCGGGACAGCCAACTATAGGCCCCTCCACGTT.